What follows is one T cell receptor (beta chain) and its context. Germline V lookup: CDR1 LNHDA, CDR2 SQIVND (reference sequence). The CDR3 is 15 amino acids. The V and J ends lost 1 base and 2 bases, in that order; junction bases with no gene match: 2. The data originate from a study of OX40 agonist ivuxolimab in advanced cancers. The data were produced by immunoSEQ multiplex PCR, yet TCRdb's version contains in-frame clones alone and is incomplete. The table records 70,000 to 80,000 clones, 88% of them present only once. The chain employs TRBV19 and TRBJ2-1; 7 nucleotides agree with TRBD2. This clonotype was sampled from an adult with an advanced solid tumor such as melanoma, head and neck, liver or kidney cancer. The sample was CD4+ or CD8+ T cells sorted from blood, taken in a trial of the OX40 agonist ivuxolimab. The CDR3 DNA reads as TGTGCCAGTAGTATAGCGGGAGGTACCTACAATGAGCAGTTCTTC. Encoded protein: CASSIAGGTYNEQFF. The complete variable domain, with remaining parts taken from reference TRBV19 and TRBJ2-1, reads DGGITQSPKYLFRKEGQNVTLSCEQNLNHDAMYWYRQDPGQGLRLIYYSQIVNDFQKGDIAEGYSVSREKKESFPLTVTSAQKNPTAFYLCASSIAGGTYNEQFFGPGTRLTVL.